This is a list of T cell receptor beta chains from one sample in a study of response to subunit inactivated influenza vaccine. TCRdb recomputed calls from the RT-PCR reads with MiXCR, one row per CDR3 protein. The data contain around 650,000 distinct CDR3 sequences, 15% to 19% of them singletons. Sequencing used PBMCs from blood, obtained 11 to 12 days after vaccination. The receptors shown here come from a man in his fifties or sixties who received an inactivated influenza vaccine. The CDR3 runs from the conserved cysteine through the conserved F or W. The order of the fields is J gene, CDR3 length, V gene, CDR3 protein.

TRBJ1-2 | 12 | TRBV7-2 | CASSLRLYGYTF
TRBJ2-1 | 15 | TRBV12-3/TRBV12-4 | CASSLGLEVRHEQFF
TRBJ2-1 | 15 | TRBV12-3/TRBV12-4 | CASRSDREGGGEQFF
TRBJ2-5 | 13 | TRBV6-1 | CASSRAYTETQYF
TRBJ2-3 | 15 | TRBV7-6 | CASSLGGGGTYTQYF
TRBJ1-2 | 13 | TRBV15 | CATSTYQKYGYTF
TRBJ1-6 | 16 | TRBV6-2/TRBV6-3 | CASSFADGRRLSPLHF
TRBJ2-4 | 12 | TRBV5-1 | CASSEGPGIQYF
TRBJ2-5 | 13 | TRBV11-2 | CASSLGIVETQYF
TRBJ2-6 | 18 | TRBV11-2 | CASSSVRDRGTGANVLTF
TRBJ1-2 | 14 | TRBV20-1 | CSAGRTPNNYGYTF
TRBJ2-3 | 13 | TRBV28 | CASSSPWGDTQYF
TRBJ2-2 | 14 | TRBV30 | CAWRGLSNTGELFF
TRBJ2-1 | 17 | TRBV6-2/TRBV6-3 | CASSSIRLAGGYNEQFF
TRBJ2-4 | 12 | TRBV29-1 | CSVGSLGGIQYF
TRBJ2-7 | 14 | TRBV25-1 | CASTSGRGSYEQYF
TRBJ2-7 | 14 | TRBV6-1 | CASNPTSGSYEQYF
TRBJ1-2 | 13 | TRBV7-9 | CASNPSLDYGYTF
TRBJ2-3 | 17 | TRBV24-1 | CATSDPHRGQSTDTQYF
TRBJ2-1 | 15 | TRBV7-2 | CASSPWGTVNNEQFF
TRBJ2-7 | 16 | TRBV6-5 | CASSYLGGSNPYEQYF
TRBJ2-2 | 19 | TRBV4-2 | CASSQFKGLGRPNTGELFF
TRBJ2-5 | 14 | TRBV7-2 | CASSHRGYQETQYF
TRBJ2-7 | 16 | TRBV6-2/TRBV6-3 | CASSYTARQGKYEQYF
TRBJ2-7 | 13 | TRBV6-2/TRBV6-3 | CASSYSTGTGPVF
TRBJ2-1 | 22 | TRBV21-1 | CASSNQASRTSGTQGSYNEQFF
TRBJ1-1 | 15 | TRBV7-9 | CASSPKDRINTEAFF
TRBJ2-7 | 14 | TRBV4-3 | CASSQDNQRYEQYF
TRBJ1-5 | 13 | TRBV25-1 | CASSGAGAQPQHF
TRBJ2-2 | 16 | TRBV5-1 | CASSLYSGRNTGELFF
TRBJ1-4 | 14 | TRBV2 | CASSVPTINEKLFF
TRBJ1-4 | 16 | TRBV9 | CASSVSTGATNEKLFF
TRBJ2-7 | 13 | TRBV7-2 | CASSAPIGSEQYF
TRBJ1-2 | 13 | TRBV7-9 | CASSPPGPSGYTF
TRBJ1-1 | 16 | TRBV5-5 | CASSPTLVQGTTEAFF
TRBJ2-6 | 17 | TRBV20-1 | CSATSVSWDSGANVLTF
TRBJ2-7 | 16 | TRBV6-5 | CASSYGRDSSSYERYF
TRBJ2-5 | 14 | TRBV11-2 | CASSFGGLQETQYF
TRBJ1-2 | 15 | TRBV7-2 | CASSLDLTGVEGYTF
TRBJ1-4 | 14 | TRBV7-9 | CASSPVGGEEKLFF
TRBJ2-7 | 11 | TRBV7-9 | CASSLRVEQYF
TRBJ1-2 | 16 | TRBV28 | CASSLVRLGSNYGYTF
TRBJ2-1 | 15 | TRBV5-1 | CASSFGGQGGNEQFF
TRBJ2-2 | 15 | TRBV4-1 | CASSQVNPHHGELFF
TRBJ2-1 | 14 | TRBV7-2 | CASGQGQYHNEQFF
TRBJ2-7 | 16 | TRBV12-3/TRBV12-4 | CASSPTRGPDGTEQYF
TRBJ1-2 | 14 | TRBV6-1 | CASRTAPTTGGYTF
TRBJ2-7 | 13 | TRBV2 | CASRETAAYEQYF
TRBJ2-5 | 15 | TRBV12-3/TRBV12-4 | CASSKGTSGGETQYF
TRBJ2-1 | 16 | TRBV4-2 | CASSQDEDRTYNEQFF
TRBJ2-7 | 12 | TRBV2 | CASSEPPWEQYF
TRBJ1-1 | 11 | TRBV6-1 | CASQENTEAFF
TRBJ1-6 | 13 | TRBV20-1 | CSASGTGNSPLHF
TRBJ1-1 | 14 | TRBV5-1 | CASSVTGATTEAFF
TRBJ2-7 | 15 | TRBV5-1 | CASSLQGQYSYEQYF
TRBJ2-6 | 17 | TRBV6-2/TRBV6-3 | CASSYSRVTSGANVLTF
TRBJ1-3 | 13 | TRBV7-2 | CASSWAQKDTIYF